Listed here is a single T cell receptor beta chain. The CDR3 has 12 residues. Germline V lookup: CDR1 SGDLS, CDR2 YYNGEE. V lost 8 bases, J lost 4 bases, and 4 bases stayed unmatched. These data are taken from a study of spatial heterogeneity in lung cancer. Time point noted: sample taken at primary tumor resection. A single record per CDR3 protein comes from TCRdb applying MiXCR to the 5' RACE reads. The sample includes about 25,000 distinct CDR3 sequences, roughly 7.2% of them seen just once. Sample: PBMCs, taken at surgery. The sequence derives from a male donor with early-stage non-small cell lung cancer. The gene calls are TRBV9 and TRBJ1-2; 8 nucleotides align to TRBD1. CDR3 in amino acids: CASSGGFYGYTF. As DNA, the CDR3 is TGTGCCAGTTCAGGGGGCTTCTATGGCTACACCTTC.